The 28 T cell receptor beta chains below all came from one sample that was sequenced in a study of shared clonotypes between healthy human individuals. Measured with immunoSEQ multiplex PCR; TCRdb has only the in-frame clones, and not every one. The sample lists about 2.3 million clones; roughly 90% were seen once. The material sequenced was naive CD4+ T cells from PBMCs. Noted subset: CD45RA+ positively selected. The receptors here all came from a man younger than 30 in good health. Some clones in this sample may be carry-over from other donors' samples.

The rearrangement joins TRBV7-3 to TRBJ1-3; D ambiguous. Germline V gene lookup returns CDR1 SGHTA and CDR2 FQGTGA. The germline V and J ends were trimmed by 5 bases and 0 bases, with 11 bases remaining between them. CDR3 length: 15 amino acids. CDR3 bases: TGTGCCAGCAGCCCCGCTTCAGTCTCTGGAAACACCATATATTTT. It specifies CASSPASVSGNTIYF.

In the case of this clone: The sample holds other DNA sequences that translate to the same CDR3. This chain uses TRBV28 with TRBJ1-2, with D hard to call. This CDR3 contains 13 residues. Looked up from germline, CDR1 is MDHEN and CDR2 is SYDVKM. V lost 3 bases, J lost 0 bases, and 5 bases lay in between. The CDR3 region has the DNA TGTGCCAGCAGTTTCGGGGCTAACTATGGCTACACCTTC. This sequence encodes CASSFGANYGYTF.

The CDR3 nucleotides read TGTGCCACCAGCAGAGGCGGAACAGGGAACTATGGCTACACCTTC. Residues: CATSRGGTGNYGYTF. This rearrangement joins TRBV15 to TRBJ1-2; TRBD1 might be the D (6 bases). Germline V CDR1 and CDR2: LNHNV, YYDKDF (reference sequence). The CDR3 length is 15 residues. V lost 1 base and J 2 bases, leaving 11 bases between the germline ends.

The rearrangement links TRBV11-2 to TRBJ2-7; 9 positions agree with TRBD2. CDR1 SGHAT and CDR2 FQNNGV come from the germline V gene. V lost 3 bases to trimming and J lost 4 bases; unmatched junction nucleotides: 10. The CDR3 length is 16 residues. DNA of the CDR3: TGTGCCAGCAGCTTGATGGGTAGCGGGAGTACTTACGAGCAGTACTTC. It translates to CASSLMGSGSTYEQYF.

The V gene is TRBV5-4, the J gene TRBJ2-2, with TRBD2 matching over 8 bases. Losses at the gene ends were 7 bases for V and 1 base for J; bases not matched to a gene: 9. The CDR3 contains 16 residues. From germline, CDR1 is SGHNT and CDR2 YYREEE (reference sequence). The CDR3: CASHLSGSRNTGELFF. The CDR3, as DNA: TGTGCCAGCCACCTAAGCGGGAGTCGGAACACCGGGGAGCTGTTTTTT.

In its sample, this clone was seen once. CDR3 residues: CAINRDSGSYNEQFF. The CDR3 DNA reads TGTGCCATCAACCGGGACAGCGGCTCCTACAATGAGCAGTTCTTC. V usage is TRBV10-3 and J usage is TRBJ2-1; 7 nucleotides agree with TRBD1. CDR3 length: 15 residues. Germline assignment: CDR1 ENHRY and CDR2 SYGVKD. With V trimmed by 7 bases and J by 0 bases, 6 bases remained unmatched.

This clone is a singleton in its sample. This chain links TRBV2 with TRBJ2-3, with 7 nucleotides matching TRBD2. The CDR3 contains 16 residues. The junction had 14 bases not matched to a gene; V was cut back by 4 bases and J by 7 bases. CDR1 is SNHLY, CDR2 FYNNEI, per germline. CDR3 DNA sequence: TGTGCCAGCAGTGCTCTCAGAGGCGGGAGATGGAATACGCAGTATTTT. Residues: CASSALRGGRWNTQYF.

This chain connects TRBV4-1 to TRBJ1-1, with no clear D. The CDR3 is 14 amino acids. Per germline, CDR1 MGHRA and CDR2 YSYEKL. Trimming stripped 0 bases from V and 9 bases from J, with 14 bases between. CDR3 in amino acids: CASSQERVWGKAFF. In DNA form, the CDR3 reads TGCGCCAGCAGCCAAGAAAGGGTCTGGGGAAAAGCTTTCTTT.

This clone came up once. Other DNA sequences in this specimen translate into the identical CDR3. The rearrangement links TRBV4-1 to TRBJ1-5; 8 bases agree with TRBD1. This CDR3 is built from 16 residues. Losses at the gene ends were 1 base for V and 5 bases for J; bases not matched to a gene: 7. Germline values: CDR1 MGHRA, CDR2 YSYEKL. The CDR3 here is CASSQGADRAHQPQHF. The DNA for the CDR3 is TGCGCCAGCAGCCAAGGTGCGGACAGGGCGCATCAGCCCCAGCATTTT.

This rearrangement joins TRBV7-2 to TRBJ2-3, with D perhaps TRBD2 (5 bases). This CDR3 has 14 residues. Per the germline V gene, CDR1 is SGHTA and CDR2 is FQGNSA. V was pared by 1 base and J by 4 bases, with 9 bases between. CDR3 loop: CASSLEQEADTQYF. The CDR3 DNA sequence: TGTGCCAGCAGCTTAGAGCAGGAGGCAGATACGCAGTATTTT.

The chain uses TRBV2 and TRBJ2-1; 13 bases map to TRBD2. The germline V gene encodes CDR1 SNHLY and CDR2 FYNNEI. The CDR3 sequence is 19 residues long. The ends lost 5 bases at V and 5 bases at J; junction bases unmatched: 15. CDR3 sequence (DNA): TGTGCCAGCAGTCTCTACAGGATTTCAGGACTAGCGGGAGACAATGAGCAGTTCTTC. Translated: CASSLYRISGLAGDNEQFF.

The chain combines TRBV5-1 with TRBJ2-7; TRBD1 matches at 10 bases. Germline V lookup: CDR1 SGHRS, CDR2 YFSETQ. The CDR3 extends over 19 amino acids. The J segment lost 2 bases and the V segment lost 1 base, leaving 15 bases of the junction unmatched. The CDR3 is CASSLSETGGFLATYEQYF. DNA for the CDR3: TGCGCCAGCAGCTTGTCCGAGACAGGGGGCTTCCTGGCCACCTACGAGCAGTACTTC.

V usage is TRBV19 and J usage is TRBJ2-5; 10 bases are a match to TRBD1. CDR1 LNHDA and CDR2 SQIVND come from the germline V gene (reference sequence). This CDR3 is 16 amino acids long. The J segment lost 3 bases and the V segment lost 2 bases, leaving 6 bases of the junction unmatched. Here the CDR3 reads CASSIYWDRGKETQYF. The CDR3 nucleotides read TGTGCCAGTAGTATATATTGGGACAGGGGCAAAGAGACCCAGTACTTC. Using reference TRBV19 and TRBJ2-5 for the parts outside the CDR3, the full variable domain is DGGITQSPKYLFRKEGQNVTLSCEQNLNHDAMYWYRQDPGQGLRLIYYSQIVNDFQKGDIAEGYSVSREKKESFPLTVTSAQKNPTAFYLCASSIYWDRGKETQYFGPGTRLLVL.

Remarks on this clone: Additional DNA sequences in this sample encode the identical CDR3. This sequence joins TRBV10-3 and TRBJ1-1; D remains ambiguous. The V gene's germline CDR1 is ENHRY and CDR2 SYGVKD. The CDR3 extends over 14 amino acids. V was cut by 0 bases and J by 3 bases, with 8 bases left in between. The CDR3 region is CAISESLGYTEAFF. The CDR3 bases are TGTGCCATCAGTGAGTCATTAGGGTACACTGAAGCTTTCTTT.

V is TRBV5-1 and J is TRBJ2-1; TRBD2 agrees at 14 bases. The V gene's germline CDR1 is SGHRS and CDR2 YFSETQ. V gave up 5 bases and J gave up 4 bases; unmatched junction bases: 2. This CDR3 region has 15 residues. The CDR3 nucleotides read TGCGCCAGCAGGGGGACTAGCGGGAGATACAATGAGCAGTTCTTC. This codes for CASRGTSGRYNEQFF.

The chain recombines TRBV7-2 with TRBJ2-7; D unclear. The CDR3 loop spans 13 amino acids. In germline, CDR1 is SGHTA, CDR2 FQGNSA. Trimming removed 1 base at V and 6 bases at J, with 10 bases between. CDR3 residues: CASSLVGTLEQYF. In DNA, the CDR3 is TGTGCCAGCAGCTTAGTTGGAACCCTCGAGCAGTACTTC.

V is TRBV29-1 and J is TRBJ1-2, with 7 bases fitting TRBD1. Germline assignment: CDR1 SQVTM and CDR2 ANQGSEA. The ends lost 6 bases at V and 9 bases at J; junction bases unmatched: 4. This CDR3 contains 10 residues. CDR3 region: CSVEGASYTF. The CDR3 DNA is TGCAGCGTAGAGGGGGCAAGCTACACCTTC.

The V gene is TRBV5-1, the J gene TRBJ2-1, with TRBD2 as a possible D gene (6 bases). Trimming left V 0 bases short and J 15 bases short, with 13 bases between. Looked up from germline, CDR1 is SGHRS and CDR2 is YFSETQ. The CDR3 runs to 12 residues. The CDR3 DNA is TGCGCCAGCAGCTTGGGAACGGGAGCTCGGTTCTTC. Amino acid sequence: CASSLGTGARFF.

V and J are TRBV9 and TRBJ2-1; D may match TRBD1 or TRBD2 (5 bases each). Trimming pared 0 bases from V and 8 bases from J, leaving 12 bases between. Germline loops: CDR1 SGDLS, CDR2 YYNGEE. The length of the CDR3 is 14 residues. In DNA, the CDR3 is TGTGCCAGCAGCGTAGGGGACGAATTTCATGAGCAGTTCTTC. As protein: CASSVGDEFHEQFF.

The chain combines TRBV7-9 with TRBJ2-2; D remains ambiguous. The CDR3 runs to 14 residues. The germline gives CDR1 SEHNR, CDR2 FQNEAQ (reference sequence). V lost 4 bases to trimming and J lost 2 bases, with 8 bases between them. The CDR3 here is CASSSVYNTGELFF. The CDR3 nucleotides are TGTGCCAGCAGCTCCGTGTATAACACCGGGGAGCTGTTTTTT.

The chain is built from TRBV20-1 and TRBJ2-5; D unresolved. With 4 bases removed from V and 4 bases from J, the gap between germline ends came to 7 bases. Germline CDR1 and CDR2: DFQATT and SNEGSKA (reference sequence). The CDR3 sequence is 11 residues long. Here the CDR3 DNA reads TGCAGTGCTACAACAACAGAGACCCAGTACTTC. It encodes CSATTTETQYF.

The CDR3 region is CASSSRGGSEQFF. In DNA, the CDR3 is TGTGCCAGCAGCTCCCGCGGGGGGAGTGAGCAGTTCTTC. The chain recombines TRBV7-9 with TRBJ2-1; TRBD2 matches at 8 bases. CDR1 and CDR2 from the germline V gene are SEHNR and FQNEAQ (reference sequence). The J segment lost 9 bases and the V segment lost 4 bases, leaving 5 bases of the junction unmatched. The CDR3 contains 13 residues.

The genes are TRBV14 and TRBJ2-5; TRBD2 aligns across 9 bases. After removal of 4 bases from V and 1 base from J, the junction contained 7 bases not matched to a gene. The CDR3 spans 16 residues. From germline, CDR1 is SGHDN and CDR2 FVKESK. The CDR3, as DNA: TGTGCCAGCAGCCCCAAGACTAGCGGATTCCAAGAGACCCAGTACTTC. Its protein is CASSPKTSGFQETQYF.

This clone was observed a single time. The V gene is TRBV5-1, the J gene TRBJ2-1; 9 bases match TRBD2. The J segment lost 2 bases and the V segment lost 4 bases, leaving 4 bases of the junction unmatched. The germline CDR1 and CDR2 sequences are SGHRS and YFSETQ. The CDR3 has 15 amino acids. The CDR3 nucleotides are TGCGCCAGCAGCGGACTAGCGACGACCTACAATGAGCAGTTCTTC. Translation: CASSGLATTYNEQFF.

The V and J genes are TRBV5-6 and TRBJ2-7, with 9 bases matching TRBD1. This CDR3 is 16 amino acids long. Germline V gene sequence: CDR1 SGHDT, CDR2 YYEEEE. Trimming at V came to 4 bases and at J to 4 bases, leaving 12 bases not matched to a gene. CDR3 in DNA: TGTGCCAGCAGCAACTTACCGGGACAGGGTTTATACGAGCAGTACTTC. Amino acid sequence: CASSNLPGQGLYEQYF.

The chain recombines TRBV7-2 with TRBJ2-1; a weak D match, TRBD1 (6 bases). Germline V gene data show CDR1 as SGHTA and CDR2 as FQGNSA. This CDR3 has 12 residues. The ends were cut back, 1 base at V and 15 bases at J, with 13 bases in the middle. The CDR3 bases are TGTGCCAGCAGCTTAGAGGACACCAGGGGGTTCTTC. Translating it yields CASSLEDTRGFF.

The chain combines TRBV4-3 with TRBJ2-5; tentatively, D is TRBD1 (7 bases). With 3 bases removed from V and 5 bases from J, the gap between germline ends came to 16 bases. Germline-derived CDR1 and CDR2 are LGHNA and YSLEER. The CDR3 is 15 amino acids. The CDR3 bases are TGCGCCAGCAGCCACGCGCGACAGGGAGGCGAGACCCAGTACTTC. This encodes CASSHARQGGETQYF.

CDR3 region: CASRDLRTGEEITEAFF. In DNA, the CDR3 is TGTGCCAGCAGAGACCTCCGGACAGGGGAGGAGATCACTGAAGCTTTCTTT. The chain combines TRBV2 with TRBJ1-1, with 9 bases that match TRBD1. Germline V gene sequence: CDR1 SNHLY, CDR2 FYNNEI. CDR3 length: 17 amino acids. Germline trimming cut 6 bases from V and 4 bases from J; bases unmatched to any gene: 15.